This TCR beta chain was observed in a study of blood T cell repertoires in COVID-19. Germline values: CDR1 MDHEN, CDR2 SYDVKM. Trimming took 6 bases from V and 1 from J; bases not matched to a gene: 7. This CDR3 has 16 residues. The data were produced by immunoSEQ multiplex PCR, yet TCRdb's version contains in-frame clones alone and is incomplete. The sample holds about 100,000 clones, 80% to 95% seen once. The clonotype originates from a man aged 65-85 years with acute or convalescent COVID-19. The rearrangement uses TRBV28 and TRBJ2-4; TRBD2 matches at 9 bases. The sequencing sample was made of peripheral blood. DNA for the CDR3: TGTGCCAGCAGCGCGCCGACTAGCGGTGCCAAAAACATTCAGTACTTC. It yields the protein CASSAPTSGAKNIQYF.